This entry describes one T cell receptor (beta chain). These data belong to a study of blood T cell repertoires in COVID-19. About the study: Whether acute or convalescent, the COVID-19 samples came from the United States, Italy and Spain.

Sequencing used immunoSEQ multiplex PCR; TCRdb keeps in-frame clones, though not all of them. This table has about 160,000 clones, approximately 90% appearing once. Trimming shortened V by 4 bases and J by 2 bases, and 9 bases separated the two germline ends. The CDR3 is 13 residues long. In germline, CDR1 is SGHRS, CDR2 YFSETQ. The sequence derives from a woman aged 50 to 65 who had recovered from COVID-19. Sequencing used PBMCs or T cells enriched from blood (not recorded which). This sequence joins TRBV5-1 and TRBJ1-2; no definite D call. The CDR3 reads CASSPAPNYGYTF. In DNA, the CDR3 is TGCGCCAGCAGCCCCGCGCCCAACTATGGCTACACCTTC.